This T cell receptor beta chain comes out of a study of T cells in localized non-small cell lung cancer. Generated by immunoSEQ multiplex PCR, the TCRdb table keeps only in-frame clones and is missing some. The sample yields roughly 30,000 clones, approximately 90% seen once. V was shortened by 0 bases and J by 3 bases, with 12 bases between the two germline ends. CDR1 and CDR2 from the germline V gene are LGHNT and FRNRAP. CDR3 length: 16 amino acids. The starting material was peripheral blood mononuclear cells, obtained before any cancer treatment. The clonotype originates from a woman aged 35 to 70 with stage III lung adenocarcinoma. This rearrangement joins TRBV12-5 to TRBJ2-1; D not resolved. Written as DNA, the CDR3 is TGTGCTAGTGGTTTGGTACTCGGACCCGGCTACAATGAGCAGTTCTTC. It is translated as CASGLVLGPGYNEQFF.